This paragraph reports one TCR beta chain. Its antigen remains unidentified. No qualities accompany the bases; no much larger clone lies one base away. The CDR3 measures 15 amino acids from cysteine to phenylalanine. Only the CDR3 part of the read is kept: 45 bases, read in frame from the first base. V gives up 0 bases and J gives up 3 bases, and the segment between their germline ends measures 9 bases. These data come from a study of blood T cell repertoires in COVID-19 (dated by TCRdb to the early 2020s). Regarding the complete study: Samples from collaborators originated in the United States, Italy and Spain and spanned both the acute and convalescent phases of COVID-19. The prospective study material was composed of cDNA or gDNA derived from T cells, B-cell-depleted T cells, or PBMCs. The dataset comprised deeply sampled blood TCRbeta repertoires from subjects exposed to, actively infected with, or recovered from COVID-19. The repertoires were released in a freely available public database meant as a resource for research on the immune response to SARS-CoV-2. The samples were drawn from two sources: the first 160 participants of the ongoing ImmuneRACE study, and some 1,300 subjects contributed by 6 global collaborators. A de-identified subject ID, COVID-19 status, age in years and sex were almost always included in the sample metadata. Where HLA class I and class II types were available, the types were taken from metadata supplied by the sample provider, not from assay-based typing. Overall study results and their limits: Clinical and demographic metadata were provided uncurated, with the amount varying by source and participant.

The immunoSEQ Assay, a bias-controlled multiplex PCR, was used to amplify TCRbeta CDR3 regions from genomic DNA. The study's processing was this. The number of nucleated cells in each sample was estimated by amplification of reference gene primers within the assay. Sequence reads were collapsed and filtered to measure the absolute abundance of every unique TCRbeta CDR3 rearrangement. For each sample, productive Simpson clonality was calculated as the square root of Simpson's diversity index over productive rearrangements. TCRdb took this table from immuneACCESS and kept in-frame rearrangements with V and J called. Such tables lack part of the clones; where checked against another copy, unresolved V genes explain under half of the gap, and the rest is unexplained. The V and J calls and clone size are taken from that table; D and trimming were inferred from the DNA. In all, the sample holds 150,000 or so clones, and more than 75% of those were seen once. The ten biggest clones cover roughly 1.2% of the sample.

Enrolling through a virtual design, the prospective study's participants ranged in age from about 18 to 89 years and lived across around 25 United States geographic areas. To assign participants to cohorts, the prospective study relied on clinical history that participants themselves reported in a screening survey and a study questionnaire. In the prospective study, whole blood, serum and a nasopharyngeal or oropharyngeal swab were collected from each participant by mobile phlebotomists. Participants in the prospective study had the option to provide additional blood draws and questionnaires over an approximately two-month period. Prospective study blood samples were shipped either frozen or at room temperature before DNA extraction.

The sequence was collected from a human donor with acute COVID-19. The donor label of this sample is uncertain. The chain is made from TRBV23-1 and TRBJ1-5, with no reliable assignment of the D segment. TRBV23-1 is flagged as an ORF with uncertain function. Sequenced: PBMCs or T cells enriched from blood (not recorded which). The nucleotide sequence is TGCGCCAGCAGTCAATCCTTGACACCCAATCAGCCCCAGCATTTT. The translation is CASSQSLTPNQPQHF.